This TCR beta chain comes out of a study of identical twins. Germline CDR1 reads SGHAT; CDR2 reads FQNNGV. CDR3 size: 16 residues. The junction had 8 bases not matched to a gene; V was cut back by 5 bases and J by 4 bases. The cDNA had a unique molecular identifier and a template-switch universal primer site. TCRdb recomputed calls from the 5' RACE reads with MiXCR, one row per CDR3 protein. The sample lists approximately 220,000 distinct CDR3 sequences, roughly a tenth occurring once. Overall study results and limits: Abundant cord blood beta clonotypes carried fewer insertions; memory repertoires showed none. For out-of-frame beta sequences, excess twin sharing was weaker. Alpha sequences out of frame and shared by twins had excess low generation probability.

About this clonotype: Its antigen is as yet unknown.

Sequenced material: memory (CD45RO+) T cells sorted from blood. The chain couples TRBV11-2 to TRBJ2-1, with TRBD2 identical over 10 bases. This receptor was obtained from a woman between 18 and 29 years old in good health. The chain's CDR3 is CASSPLAGVGYNEQFF. The CDR3, as DNA: TGTGCCAGCAGCCCTCTAGCGGGGGTGGGGTACAATGAGCAGTTCTTC.